Sequencing of this T cell receptor beta chain was carried out in a study of human versus mouse CDR3 diversity and MHC coevolution. The method was immunoSEQ multiplex PCR; TCRdb's version includes in-frame clones alone and lacks a portion of them. This table has 50,000 to 70,000 clones, around 94% appearing once. Notes on this clone: The antigen is undetermined.

Study findings and constraints: Most of the three human donors had the lowest clonal inequality.

CDR3 length: 15 amino acids. The V gene lost 0 bases and the J gene lost 1 base, with 9 bases spanning the gap. Germline loops: CDR1 SGHAT, CDR2 FQNNGV. Sample: naive CD4+ T cells from blood. Documented subset: CD45RO-negative CD62L-positive naive CD4 T cells. This receptor was obtained from a person in their sixties in good health. This chain joins TRBV11-2 and TRBJ2-5; D is possibly TRBD2 (6 bases). CDR3 sequence (DNA): TGTGCCAGCAGCTTAGACGGGAGAGCCCAAGAGACCCAGTACTTC. It codes for CASSLDGRAQETQYF.